One sample yielded the 24 T cell receptor beta chains listed below, sequenced in a study of blood T cell repertoires in COVID-19. The repertoire was sequenced with immunoSEQ multiplex PCR; TCRdb's copy has only in-frame clones and lacks some. This sample has 65,000 to 70,000 clones, with 65% to 85% found just once. Input material: peripheral blood. The source of these receptors is a woman aged 60-70 years with acute or convalescent COVID-19.

This clone was counted once. V is TRBV27 and J is TRBJ1-2; TRBD1 agrees at 10 bases. The CDR3 contains 14 residues. J gave up 4 bases and V 5 bases, and 4 bases lay outside the gene matches. Germline CDR1 reads MNHEY; CDR2 reads SMNVEV (reference sequence). CDR3 sequence: CASSRQGAGYGYTF. The CDR3 bases are TGTGCCAGCAGTCGACAGGGGGCAGGCTATGGCTACACCTTC.

The V and J genes are TRBV10-2 and TRBJ1-2; 9 bases are a match to TRBD1. Germline V CDR1 and CDR2: WSHSY, SAAADI. There are 14 residues in the CDR3. V lost 6 bases, J lost 5 bases, and 7 bases stayed unmatched. CDR3 nucleotide sequence: TGCGCCAGCAGGTCGGGACAGGGACTATATGGCTACACCTTC. As protein: CASRSGQGLYGYTF.

The chain carries TRBV4-1 and TRBJ2-3; 13 bases align to TRBD2. The CDR3 runs 18 residues. Germline CDR1 and CDR2: MGHRA and YSYEKL. V was pared by 5 bases and J by 1 base, with 9 bases of the junction left unmatched. CDR3: CASSLTSGGPGGTDTQYF. DNA for the CDR3: TGCGCCAGCAGCTTGACTAGCGGGGGGCCGGGGGGCACAGATACGCAGTATTTT.

This chain uses TRBV6-2 or TRBV6-3 with TRBJ2-7; perhaps TRBD1 as D (5 bases). Germline CDR1 MNHEY, CDR2 SVGEGT. V was clipped by 2 bases and J by 0 bases, with 8 bases between them. The length of the CDR3 is 14 residues. DNA for the CDR3: TGTGCCAGCAGTTACGGGCAGGGCTCCTACGAGCAGTACTTC. The encoded protein is CASSYGQGSYEQYF.

The chain links TRBV6-1 to TRBJ1-4; 7 nucleotides line up with TRBD1. CDR3 length equals 16 residues. Germline V gene sequence: CDR1 MNHNS, CDR2 SASEGT. Trimming at V came to 1 base and at J to 0 bases, leaving 2 bases not matched to a gene. CDR3 DNA sequence: TGTGCCAGCAGTGAAGTAGGGACAGCAACTAATGAAAAACTGTTTTTT. Protein product: CASSEVGTATNEKLFF.

This clone has just one count. The rearrangement uses TRBV5-1 and TRBJ2-3; the D gene is possibly TRBD2 (6 bases). Germline lookup yields CDR1 SGHRS and CDR2 YFSETQ. Trimming pared 0 bases from V and 2 bases from J, leaving 10 bases between. The CDR3 length is 15 residues. CDR3 nucleotide sequence: TGCGCCAGCAGCTTGGTCGGGAGCCCCACAGATACGCAGTATTTT. This encodes CASSLVGSPTDTQYF.

The V call is TRBV9, the J call TRBJ1-2; no clear D gene. Germline loops: CDR1 SGDLS, CDR2 YYNGEE. CDR3 length: 14 amino acids. V was pared by 0 bases and J by 8 bases, with 14 bases between. The CDR3 bases are TGTGCCAGCAGCGTAGTAAATCGGGGATCCGGCTACACCTTC. This encodes CASSVVNRGSGYTF.

The chain joins TRBV5-1 to TRBJ1-4, with D perhaps TRBD1 (5 bases). V was shortened by 2 bases and J by 2 bases, with 7 bases between the two germline ends. The V gene's germline CDR1 is SGHRS and CDR2 YFSETQ. The CDR3 has 14 residues. The CDR3 region is CASSLGATNEKLFF. CDR3 in DNA: TGCGCCAGCAGCTTAGGGGCGACTAATGAAAAACTGTTTTTT. Looking up the rest from reference TRBV5-1 and TRBJ1-4 gives the full variable domain: KAGVTQTPRYLIKTRGQQVTLSCSPISGHRSVSWYQQTPGQGLQFLFEYFSETQRNKGNFPGRFSGRQFSNSRSEMNVSTLELGDSALYLCASSLGATNEKLFFGSGTQLSVL.

The genes are TRBV4-1 and TRBJ1-2, with D possibly matching TRBD1 (6 bases). The germline V gene encodes CDR1 MGHRA and CDR2 YSYEKL. The CDR3 sequence is 16 residues long. The ends were cut back, 0 bases at V and 3 bases at J, with 14 bases in the middle. Here the CDR3 reads CASSQDSGASDYGYTF. CDR3 nucleotide sequence: TGCGCCAGCAGCCAAGATTCAGGGGCTTCAGACTATGGCTACACCTTC.

This chain joins TRBV6-5 and TRBJ1-5; D possibly corresponds to TRBD1 (5 bases). The CDR3 extends over 15 amino acids. Germline V gene data show CDR1 as MNHEY and CDR2 as SVGAGI. The V gene lost 5 bases and the J gene lost 3 bases, with 14 bases spanning the gap. CDR3 sequence: CASSPRRGINQPQHF. DNA of the CDR3: TGTGCCAGCAGTCCCCGGAGGGGCATCAATCAGCCCCAGCATTTT.

The rearrangement uses TRBV9 and TRBJ2-3, with TRBD2 matching over 8 bases. CDR1 is SGDLS, CDR2 YYNGEE, per germline. Losses at the gene ends were 3 bases for V and 6 bases for J; bases not matched to a gene: 12. The CDR3 consists of 16 residues. The CDR3 nucleotides read TGTGCCAGCAGCGGAGGGTTAGCGGGGAGTTTCGATACGCAGTATTTT. It yields the protein CASSGGLAGSFDTQYF.

This clone was counted once. The V call is TRBV3-1 (or the pseudogene TRBV3-2), the J call TRBJ2-7; 9 nucleotides agree with TRBD1. The CDR3 sequence is 14 residues long. Looked up from germline, CDR1 is LGHDT and CDR2 is YNNKEL (reference sequence). With 7 bases clipped from V and 2 bases from J, the junction kept 6 bases outside the gene matches. CDR3 amino acids: CASTLTGGPYEQYF. CDR3 coding DNA: TGTGCCAGCACCCTTACAGGGGGCCCCTACGAGCAGTACTTC.

The CDR3 region has the DNA TGTGCCAGCAGCTTAGCAGGGACAGTAAATAGCAATCAGCCCCAGCATTTT. Its translation is CASSLAGTVNSNQPQHF. This chain connects TRBV7-2 to TRBJ1-5, with 7 bases that match TRBD1. CDR3 length: 17 residues. V lost 0 bases to trimming and J lost 0 bases; unmatched junction nucleotides: 5. CDR1 is SGHTA, CDR2 FQGNSA, per germline.

This clone was detected only once. V is TRBV6-1 and J is TRBJ1-4; 7 nucleotides agree with TRBD1. From germline, CDR1 is MNHNS and CDR2 SASEGT. The V gene end was trimmed by 2 bases and the J gene end by 0 bases; junction bases not matched to a gene: 6. The CDR3 is 17 amino acids. This CDR3 reads CASSEWGRGATNEKLFF. DNA for the CDR3: TGTGCCAGCAGTGAATGGGGCAGGGGGGCAACTAATGAAAAACTGTTTTTT.

At least ten counts were recorded for this clone. The chain employs TRBV9 and TRBJ1-2; D gene uncertain. Germline assignment: CDR1 SGDLS and CDR2 YYNGEE. The V gene lost 0 bases and the J gene lost 3 bases, with 15 bases spanning the gap. CDR3 length: 16 amino acids. The CDR3 here is CASSVDSLGGHYGYTF. DNA for the CDR3: TGTGCCAGCAGCGTAGATTCGCTCGGAGGCCACTATGGCTACACCTTC.

The chain uses TRBV24-1 and TRBJ1-6; D is uncertain. Looked up from germline, CDR1 is KGHDR and CDR2 is SFDVKD. The V end lost 9 bases, the J end lost 0 bases, and 5 bases lay between the germline ends. The CDR3 is 13 amino acids. The CDR3: CATLSSYNSPLHF. DNA of the CDR3: TGTGCCACCCTTAGCTCCTATAATTCACCCCTCCACTTT.

This rearrangement joins TRBV12-3 or TRBV12-4 to TRBJ1-4; no clear D. V lost 9 bases, J lost 10 bases, and 15 bases lay in between. The length of the CDR3 is 12 residues. The CDR3 nucleotides read TGTGCCAGTGGCGAGGGATTAGGAAAACTGTTTTTT. It codes for CASGEGLGKLFF.

This clone was counted once. The rearrangement joins TRBV11-2 to TRBJ1-4; 7 nucleotides align to TRBD1. The CDR3 extends over 17 amino acids. Looked up from germline, CDR1 is SGHAT and CDR2 is FQNNGV. V trimming: 0 bases; J trimming: 0 bases; junction bases outside the gene matches: 4. The CDR3 DNA follows: TGTGCCAGCAGCTTAGACGGGACAGTTGCAACTAATGAAAAACTGTTTTTT. This encodes CASSLDGTVATNEKLFF.

The chain has TRBV5-1 and TRBJ1-2; tentative D call: TRBD1 (5 bases). This CDR3 is 13 amino acids long. Germline lookup yields CDR1 SGHRS and CDR2 YFSETQ. The V end was cut by 0 bases, the J end by 5 bases, with 8 bases between. The CDR3 is CASSLEAGYGYTF. CDR3 bases: TGCGCCAGCAGCTTGGAGGCAGGGTATGGCTACACCTTC.

This clone has just a few counts. V gene TRBV13 combines with J gene TRBJ1-3, with 10 bases identical to TRBD1. The CDR3 is 16 residues long. After removal of 2 bases from V and 5 bases from J, the junction contained 6 bases not matched to a gene. The V gene's germline CDR1 is PRHDT and CDR2 FYEKMQ (reference sequence). CDR3 DNA sequence: TGTGCCAGCAGCTTAACCGGGACAGGGGCTAGAAACACCATATATTTT. Protein product: CASSLTGTGARNTIYF.

J is TRBJ1-5 and V is TRBV6-5, with D hard to call. Germline V lookup: CDR1 MNHEY, CDR2 SVGAGI. Trimming took 8 bases from V and 2 from J, leaving 13 bases between them. This CDR3 has 14 amino acids. CDR3: CASVVRVGNQPQHF. CDR3 bases: TGTGCCAGCGTAGTGAGGGTCGGCAATCAGCCCCAGCATTTT.

The chain recombines TRBV6-5 with TRBJ1-1, with D possibly matching TRBD1 (6 bases). The CDR3 covers 14 residues. Germline CDR1 reads MNHEY; CDR2 reads SVGAGI. Deletions cut 4 bases from V and 0 bases from J, with 9 bases between. CDR3 residues: CASSWQGMNTEAFF. For the CDR3, the DNA is TGTGCCAGCAGTTGGCAGGGGATGAACACTGAAGCTTTCTTT.

The rearrangement links TRBV2 to TRBJ1-5; no firm D call. The CDR3 runs to 13 residues. The V end lost 6 bases, the J end lost 4 bases, and 10 bases lay between the germline ends. CDR1 and CDR2 (germline): SNHLY, FYNNEI. The CDR3 DNA reads as TGTGCCAGCAGGGCCAGGTCGAATCAGCCCCAGCATTTT. Translated, it gives CASRARSNQPQHF. Variable domain in full (rest from reference TRBV2 and TRBJ1-5): EPEVTQTPSHQVTQMGQEVILRCVPISNHLYFYWYRQILGQKVEFLVSFYNNEISEKSEIFDDQFSVERPDGSNFTLKIRSTKLEDSAMYFCASRARSNQPQHFGDGTRLSIL.

This chain uses TRBV3-1 (or the pseudogene TRBV3-2) with TRBJ2-5; 13 bases align to TRBD2. CDR3 size: 15 residues. The germline CDR1 and CDR2 sequences are LGHDT and YNNKEL (reference sequence). V shed 3 bases, J shed 6 bases, and the junction held 4 bases outside the gene matches. As DNA, the CDR3 is TGTGCCAGCAGCCAGGGGACTAGCGGGGTAAAGACCCAGTACTTC. Residues: CASSQGTSGVKTQYF.